The table lists the clone carrying this T cell receptor delta chain with a few counts. The sample originates from a study of gamma-delta T cells after stem cell transplantation. TCRdb reprocessed the RT-PCR reads using CATT. The sample records about 2,900 delta-chain clones, around 3.6% being singletons. This receptor was taken from a human donor. It is not recorded whose cells these are; they may come from a transplant donor. The specimen was gamma-delta T cells.

CDR3 residues: CACDVLGDNNAPYTDKLIF. The CDR3 coding sequence is TGTGCCTGTGATGTACTGGGGGATAATAATGCCCCCTACACCGATAAACTCATCTTT. The rearrangement joins TRDV2 to TRDJ1; 11 bases are a match to TRDD3. The J segment lost 0 bases and the V segment lost 4 bases, leaving 15 bases of the junction unmatched. In germline, CDR1 is GEAIGNYY, CDR2 EKD. This CDR3 is 19 amino acids long.